These T cell receptor beta chains were read from a single sample in a study of T cells in narcolepsy. Clones were read by immunoSEQ multiplex PCR, and TCRdb kept only the in-frame ones, dropping some. The table includes about 30,000 clones, 83% detected once. The sample comprised memory (CD45RA-) CD4+ T cells from blood. The receptors stem from a human donor in good health. The CDR3 runs from the conserved cysteine through the conserved F or W. Each record gives: V gene, J gene, clone size, D gene, CDR3 protein, CDR3 DNA. D genes are given only for firm matches. For some rows the clone size is stated as once, few or many, or as a class when expanded; others skip it.

TRBV10-3,TRBJ1-3,-,-,CAISAGQGGVGNTIYF,TGTGCCATCAGTGCGGGCCAGGGTGGTGTTGGAAACACCATATATTTT
TRBV11-3,TRBJ2-2,-,-,CASSLTRTGELFF,TGTGCCAGCAGCCTTACTAGAACCGGGGAGCTGTTTTTT
TRBV28,TRBJ2-7,-,-,CASSLPPSYEQYF,TGTGCCAGCAGTTTACCCCCTTCCTACGAGCAGTACTTC
TRBV19,TRBJ1-2,-,-,CASSTFGTRYGYTF,TGTGCCAGTAGTACATTCGGGACACGATATGGCTACACCTTC
TRBV28,TRBJ1-5,-,-,CASRLTGVNNQPQHF,TGTGCCAGCAGACTTACAGGCGTCAACAATCAGCCCCAGCATTTT
TRBV28,TRBJ2-3,-,-,CASSPTWDTQYF,TGTGCCAGCAGCCCCACTTGGGATACGCAGTATTTT
TRBV6-5,TRBJ1-2,-,-,CASSSLEEQKGYTF,TGTGCCAGCAGTTCCCTAGAGGAGCAGAAAGGCTACACCTTC
TRBV11-2,TRBJ2-7,-,-,CASSLDQLIRQSYEQYF,TGTGCCAGCAGCTTAGATCAATTAATACGACAGAGCTACGAGCAGTACTTC
TRBV28,TRBJ1-2,-,-,CASSPQTVGYGYTF,TGTGCCAGCAGTCCACAGACAGTGGGCTATGGCTACACCTTC
TRBV28,TRBJ1-1,-,-,CASRTPSGAEGAFF,TGTGCCAGCAGGACCCCTTCGGGGGCGGAGGGAGCTTTCTTT
TRBV28,TRBJ2-3,-,TRBD1,CASTHRRGQGGTDTQYF,TGTGCCAGCACCCATCGCCGGGGACAGGGGGGCACAGATACGCAGTATTTT
TRBV2,TRBJ2-2,once,TRBD2,CASRKLAGGTGELFF,TGTGCCAGCAGGAAACTAGCGGGGGGCACCGGGGAGCTGTTTTTT
TRBV6-5,TRBJ1-1,-,TRBD1,CASSWDRDGTEAFF,TGTGCCAGCAGCTGGGACAGGGACGGCACTGAAGCTTTCTTT
TRBV5-1,TRBJ1-4,-,-,CASSSNGGTNEKLFF,TGCGCCAGCAGCTCGAATGGGGGCACTAATGAAAAACTGTTTTTT
TRBV10-2,TRBJ1-5,once,TRBD1,CASTQGGSNQPQHF,TGCGCCAGCACCCAGGGGGGGAGCAATCAGCCCCAGCATTTT
TRBV9,TRBJ2-6,-,-,CASSVEGTAVSGANVLTF,TGTGCCAGCAGCGTAGAGGGGACCGCCGTCTCTGGGGCCAACGTCCTGACTTTC
TRBV9,TRBJ2-1,-,-,CASSTPPGVEQFF,TGTGCCAGCAGCACCCCTCCGGGGGTCGAGCAGTTCTTC
TRBV5-1,TRBJ2-6,-,TRBD1,CASSGGQGGAGANVLTF,TGCGCCAGCAGCGGAGGACAGGGGGGCGCTGGGGCCAACGTCCTGACTTTC
TRBV27,TRBJ2-5,once,TRBD2,CASSPQRGRQETQYF,TGTGCCAGCAGTCCGCAGCGGGGGCGTCAAGAGACCCAGTACTTC
TRBV14,TRBJ1-1,few,-,CASSPYQGPNTEAFF,TGTGCCAGCAGCCCCTACCAGGGTCCGAACACTGAAGCTTTCTTT
TRBV28,TRBJ1-3,-,-,CASSGEYTIYF,TGTGCCAGCAGCGGGGAGTACACCATATATTTT
TRBV28,TRBJ1-2,-,-,CASRRGSDYGYTF,TGTGCCAGCAGAAGGGGGTCCGACTATGGCTACACCTTC
TRBV18,TRBJ2-2,-,-,CASSPPSSRGRTGELFF,TGTGCCAGCTCACCACCTTCCTCCCGGGGGCGTACCGGGGAGCTGTTTTTT
TRBV29-1,TRBJ1-1,once,TRBD1,CSVAGDRNTEAFF,TGCAGCGTTGCTGGGGACAGGAACACTGAAGCTTTCTTT
TRBV19,TRBJ1-6,-,-,CATSERPRNSPLHF,TGTGCCACCTCGGAGCGTCCCCGAAATTCACCCCTCCACTTT
TRBV19,TRBJ1-5,-,-,CASTFNRANQPQHF,TGTGCCAGTACCTTTAATAGGGCGAATCAGCCCCAGCATTTT
TRBV2,TRBJ2-4,-,TRBD1,CASRRQGNAKNIQYF,TGTGCCAGCAGGAGACAGGGGAACGCCAAAAACATTCAGTACTTC
TRBV5-6,TRBJ1-5,-,-,CASSYRGSSGQPQHF,TGTGCCAGCAGCTACCGCGGGTCATCTGGACAGCCCCAGCATTTT
TRBV10-3,TRBJ1-2,-,-,CAVGEQPNYGYTF,TGTGCCGTGGGGGAACAGCCTAACTATGGCTACACCTTC
TRBV28,TRBJ2-7,-,-,CASSPISAPPYEQYF,TGTGCCAGCAGTCCTATCAGTGCTCCTCCCTACGAGCAGTACTTC
TRBV25-1,TRBJ1-4,-,-,CASSPPQGFGEKLFF,TGTGCCAGCAGTCCACCCCAAGGGTTCGGGGAAAAACTGTTTTTT
TRBV2,TRBJ1-2,-,TRBD1,CASRGQTSYGYTF,TGTGCCAGCAGGGGACAGACGTCCTATGGCTACACCTTC
TRBV7-2,TRBJ2-1,-,-,CASSLAGAAGAYNEQFF,TGTGCCAGCAGCTTAGCAGGTGCGGCAGGGGCCTACAATGAGCAGTTCTTC
TRBV5-1,TRBJ1-3,-,-,CASSLGRESSGNTIYF,TGCGCCAGCAGCTTGGGGCGGGAAAGCTCTGGAAACACCATATATTTT
TRBV18,TRBJ1-1,-,-,CASSLFFSRDTNTNTEAFF,TGTGCCAGCTCACTTTTCTTCAGCCGGGACACCAACACGAACACTGAAGCTTTCTTT
TRBV2,TRBJ2-7,-,TRBD2,CASSGERDSYEQYF,TGTGCCAGCAGTGGCGAGCGGGATAGCTACGAGCAGTACTTC
TRBV7-6,TRBJ2-2,-,-,CASSLKGYTGELFF,TGTGCCAGCAGCTTGAAAGGGTACACCGGGGAGCTGTTTTTT
TRBV6-5,TRBJ2-6,-,-,CASSPRGRGANVLTF,TGTGCCAGCAGTCCTAGGGGAAGGGGGGCCAACGTCCTGACTTTC
TRBV6-4,TRBJ2-2,-,-,CASSEGAANTGELFF,TGTGCCAGCTCTGAAGGGGCCGCGAACACCGGGGAGCTGTTTTTT
TRBV5-6,TRBJ2-5,-,-,CASSLDRVETQYF,TGTGCCAGCAGCTTGGACAGGGTGGAGACCCAGTACTTC
TRBV7-2,TRBJ2-1,-,-,CASSLQASTSPYEQFF,TGTGCCAGCAGCTTACAGGCGTCAACCTCACCCTATGAGCAGTTCTTC
TRBV6-5,TRBJ1-2,-,-,CASSYISYGYTF,TGTGCCAGCAGTTATATCAGTTATGGCTACACCTTC
TRBV5-1,TRBJ1-2,-,-,CASSLNTGYGYTF,TGCGCCAGCAGCCTGAATACAGGGTATGGCTACACCTTC
TRBV15,TRBJ1-5,-,-,CATSRDFRVEQPQHF,TGTGCCACCAGCAGAGACTTCAGGGTAGAACAGCCCCAGCATTTT
TRBV5-1,TRBJ2-3,-,TRBD2,CASSATSGDDTQYF,TGCGCCAGCAGCGCGACTAGCGGGGATGATACGCAGTATTTT
TRBV28,TRBJ2-2,-,-,CASSKLSDRMNTGELFF,TGTGCCAGCAGTAAGTTATCAGACAGGATGAACACCGGGGAGCTGTTTTTT
TRBV11-2,TRBJ2-5,-,-,CASSLDGGSSETQYF,TGTGCCAGCAGCTTAGACGGGGGCTCGTCCGAGACCCAGTACTTC
TRBV6-5,TRBJ1-2,-,-,CASSYDGYGYTF,TGTGCCAGCAGTTACGACGGCTATGGCTACACCTTC
TRBV6-1,TRBJ1-6,-,-,CASTKSPTVGSPLHF,TGTGCCAGCACAAAAAGCCCTACGGTCGGTTCACCCCTCCACTTT
TRBV5-1,TRBJ1-1,-,TRBD1,CASSYLGQGAFPEAFF,TGCGCCAGCAGCTACCTAGGACAGGGGGCTTTCCCTGAAGCTTTCTTT
TRBV19,TRBJ2-2,once,TRBD1,CASRYTGQEGELFF,TGTGCCAGTAGATATACTGGACAGGAAGGGGAGCTGTTTTTT
TRBV28,TRBJ1-3,-,TRBD1,CASSLLGRQGARNTIYF,TGTGCCAGCAGTTTACTAGGACGACAGGGGGCAAGAAACACCATATATTTT